A selection of T cell receptor beta chains follows, all from one sample in a study of T cells in tumors and immune-related adverse events. Sequencing used immunoSEQ multiplex PCR; TCRdb keeps in-frame clones, though not all of them. The repertoire includes over 7,000 clones, 85% to 95% of them detected once, and around 2.2% sits in the top ten. The input for sequencing was lymph node tissue, taken from a patient treated with anti-PD-1 therapy. Receptors were obtained from a female donor with metastatic renal cell carcinoma. CDR3s include the opening cysteine and the closing phenylalanine or tryptophan. The order of the fields is V gene, CDR3 protein.

>TRBV4-1
CASSPDLGLSAVGQFF
>TRBV5-1
CASSLVTSGSGEQFF
>TRBV7-9
CASSLGGGPGSNQPQHF
>TRBV11-3
CASTPSGTYEQYF
>TRBV15
CATSRDRERETQYF
>TRBV9
CASSVGPPGRAGNTIYF
>TRBV6-6
CASSPGYDEQYF
>TRBV6-1
CASSEGQTNSNQPQHF
>TRBV28
CASSFAPESEQYF
>TRBV19
CASSIVRGPLAGYTF
>TRBV28
CASLAGGPSNQPQHF
>TRBV7-8
CASSRGAELGGGETQYF
>TRBV5-1
CASSIAGQETQYF
>TRBV5-1
CASSSGTSGSTRDTQYF
>TRBV19
CASSSTGGNLNSPLHF
>TRBV5-4
CASSLRRGGHEQFF
>TRBV11-2
CASSWAEAKAFF
>TRBV11-2
CASSLNRGISTEAFF
>TRBV7-2
CASSLDGTSGVDTQYF
>TRBV9
CASSGWVAGGNEQFF
>TRBV5-1
CASSWGTGLASNYGYTF
>TRBV19
CASSTSGDTQYF
>TRBV5-6
CASSLGQGVHEQYF
>TRBV5-5
CASSWSLDYEQYF
>TRBV13
CASSTTGTSGYNEQFF
>TRBV29-1
CSVGVRGYEQYF
>TRBV15
CATSRLAGGETQYF
>TRBV13
CASSAGTSNEQFF
>TRBV4-3
CASSPTGTSNQPQHF
>TRBV7-6
CASSLFDEQFF
>TRBV5-6
CASSLPGVSPLHF
>TRBV19
CASSTEGQGNYGYTF
>TRBV25-1
CASSEFGTGFQETQYF
>TRBV5-6
CASSLAEYQETQYF
>TRBV27
CASGPNPIHGLAGEETQYF
>TRBV5-8
CASSLGLAGGNEQFF
>TRBV14
CASSRRGGQETQYF
>TRBV7-8
CASSLTGSGGQPQHF
>TRBV7-6
CASSLFRGAYTGELFF
>TRBV18
CASSPQQTDTQYF
>TRBV11-2
CASRRGGDEQFF
>TRBV11-2
CASSLKRLANTGELFF